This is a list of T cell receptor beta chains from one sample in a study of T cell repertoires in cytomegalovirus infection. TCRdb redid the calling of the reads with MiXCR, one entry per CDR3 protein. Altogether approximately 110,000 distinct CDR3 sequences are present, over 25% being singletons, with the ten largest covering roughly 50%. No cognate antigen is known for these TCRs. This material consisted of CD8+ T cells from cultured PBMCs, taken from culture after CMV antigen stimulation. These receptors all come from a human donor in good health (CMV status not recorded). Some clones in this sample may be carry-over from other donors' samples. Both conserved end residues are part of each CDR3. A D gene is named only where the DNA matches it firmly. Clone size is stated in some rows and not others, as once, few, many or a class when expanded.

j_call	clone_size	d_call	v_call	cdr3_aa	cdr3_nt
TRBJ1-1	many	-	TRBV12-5	CASGLDGLGRGGTEAFF	TGTGCTAGTGGTTTGGATGGGCTGGGGAGAGGGGGCACTGAAGCTTTCTTT
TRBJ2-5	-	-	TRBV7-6	CASSRFAEGGTQYF	TGTGCCAGCAGCCGATTCGCGGAAGGGGGGACCCAGTACTTC
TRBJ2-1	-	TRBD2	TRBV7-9	CASTQTGGSYNEQFF	TGTGCCAGCACCCAGACGGGGGGATCCTACAATGAGCAGTTCTTC
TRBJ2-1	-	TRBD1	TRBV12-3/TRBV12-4	CASRVTRTGEQFF	TGTGCCAGCAGAGTTACGCGGACAGGCGAACAGTTCTTC
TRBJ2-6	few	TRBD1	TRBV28	CASSFRDRDLLGANVLTF	TGTGCCAGCAGTTTCCGGGACAGGGACTTATTGGGGGCCAACGTCCTGACTTTC
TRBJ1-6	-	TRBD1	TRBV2	CASRTDRGDSPLHF	TGTGCCAGCAGAACTGACAGGGGAGATTCACCCCTCCACTTT
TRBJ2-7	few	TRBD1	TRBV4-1	CASSPRQGAAYEQYF	TGCGCCAGCAGCCCTCGACAGGGGGCCGCCTACGAGCAGTACTTC
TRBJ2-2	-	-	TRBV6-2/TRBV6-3	CASSYSELGTGELFF	TGTGCCAGCAGTTACTCCGAGCTAGGAACCGGGGAGCTGTTTTTT
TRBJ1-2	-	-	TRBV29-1	CSVVLRGAVGYTF	TGCAGCGTTGTTCTCCGGGGGGCGGTTGGCTACACCTTC
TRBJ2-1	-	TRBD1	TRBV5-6	CASSFGTDNEQFF	TGTGCCAGCAGCTTTGGGACAGACAATGAGCAGTTCTTC
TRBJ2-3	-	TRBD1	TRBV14	CASSLGQRQGGGPGTDTQYF	TGTGCCAGCAGCCTAGGACAGCGACAGGGTGGGGGCCCGGGCACAGATACGCAGTATTTT
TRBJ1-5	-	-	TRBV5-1	CASSLDGFPQHF	TGCGCCAGCAGCTTGGACGGGTTTCCCCAGCATTTT
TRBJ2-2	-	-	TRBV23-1	CASSQGSVFRRTYTGELFF	TGCGCCAGCAGTCAGGGATCGGTCTTCCGGAGAACCTACACCGGGGAGCTGTTTTTT
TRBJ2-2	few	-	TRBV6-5	CASSYLGLDRNTGELFF	TGTGCCAGCAGTTACTTGGGTCTGGACAGGAACACCGGGGAGCTGTTTTTT
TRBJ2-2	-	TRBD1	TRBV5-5	CASSPWGQGNTGELFF	TGTGCCAGCAGCCCATGGGGACAGGGGAACACCGGGGAGCTGTTTTTT
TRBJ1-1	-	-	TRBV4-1	CASSQRPSKRNTEAFF	TGCGCCAGCAGCCAAAGGCCGTCAAAAAGGAACACTGAAGCTTTCTTT
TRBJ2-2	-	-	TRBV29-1	CSVGWDTGELFF	TGCAGCGTCGGATGGGACACCGGGGAGCTGTTTTTT
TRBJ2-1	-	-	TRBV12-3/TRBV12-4	CASSLVSVNEQFF	TGTGCCAGCAGTTTAGTGTCTGTTAATGAGCAGTTCTTC